Listed below are T cell receptor beta chains from one sample, sequenced in a study of blood T cell repertoires in COVID-19. Generated by immunoSEQ multiplex PCR, the TCRdb table keeps only in-frame clones and is missing some. The sample gives about 130,000 clones, around 78% of which show up once; approximately 10% is in the top ten. Sequencing was performed on peripheral blood. These receptors were collected from a human donor in a cohort sampled during active COVID-19. Both conserved end residues are part of each CDR3. Fields, in order: V gene, D gene, J gene, clone size, CDR3 protein, CDR3 DNA. D genes are given only for firm matches. Clone sizes are given selectively: once, few, many, or a class where the clone is expanded.

TRBV19,TRBD1,TRBJ2-3,-,CASSTPGQGTDTQYF,TGTGCCAGTAGTACCCCGGGACAGGGGACAGATACGCAGTATTTT
TRBV5-8,TRBD2,TRBJ2-4,-,CASSPGGALAKNIQYF,TGTGCCAGCAGTCCGGGAGGGGCGCTAGCCAAAAACATTCAGTACTTC
TRBV6-6,TRBD1,TRBJ1-2,once,CASSPDRERGYGYTF,TGTGCCAGCAGTCCGGACAGGGAAAGAGGGTATGGCTACACCTTC
TRBV2,-,TRBJ1-1,-,CASGSNTEAFF,TGTGCCAGCGGCTCCAACACTGAAGCTTTCTTT
TRBV6-5,-,TRBJ1-5,-,CAAGGSSNQPQHF,TGTGCCGCGGGGGGCAGTAGCAATCAGCCCCAGCATTTT
TRBV6-2/TRBV6-3,TRBD1,TRBJ1-4,-,CASSPDFFRTGATNEKLFF,TGTGCCAGCAGCCCTGACTTTTTCAGGACAGGAGCAACTAATGAAAAACTGTTTTTT
TRBV10-3,TRBD1,TRBJ1-2,-,CAAGQGTFYGYTF,TGTGCCGCTGGACAGGGAACCTTCTATGGCTACACCTTC
TRBV5-1,TRBD1,TRBJ2-5,-,CASSIGTGEETQYF,TGCGCCAGCAGCATCGGGACAGGGGAAGAGACCCAGTACTTC
TRBV2,TRBD2,TRBJ2-1,-,CASSKGTSGGYNEQFF,TGTGCCAGCAGTAAGGGGACTAGCGGGGGCTACAATGAGCAGTTCTTC
TRBV13,TRBD2,TRBJ2-1,-,CASSLAGGYNEQFF,TGTGCCAGCAGCTTAGCGGGGGGGTACAATGAGCAGTTCTTC
TRBV18,-,TRBJ1-3,-,CASTRWASSGNTIYF,TGTGCCAGCACCCGGTGGGCAAGCTCTGGAAACACCATATATTTT
TRBV2,TRBD2,TRBJ2-7,-,CASSEAPTSGGAHEQYF,TGTGCCAGCAGTGAAGCGCCGACTAGCGGGGGGGCCCACGAGCAGTACTTC
TRBV3-1/TRBV3-2,TRBD2,TRBJ2-3,few,CASSQVRTSGGDTQYF,TGTGCCAGCAGCCAAGTCAGAACTAGCGGGGGAGATACGCAGTATTTT
TRBV24-1,-,TRBJ2-2,-,CATSDLPTARGGELFF,TGTGCCACCAGTGATTTACCAACAGCCCGGGGCGGGGAGCTGTTTTTT
TRBV25-1,TRBD2,TRBJ2-1,-,CASSVAGGYNEQFF,TGTGCCAGCAGTGTGGCGGGGGGTTACAATGAGCAGTTCTTC
TRBV19,-,TRBJ2-7,once,CASSMRGGASYEQYF,TGTGCCAGTAGTATGAGGGGGGGCGCGTCTTACGAGCAGTACTTC
TRBV27,TRBD1,TRBJ2-1,-,CASSSATGISYNEQFF,TGTGCCAGCAGTTCCGCGACAGGGATCAGCTACAATGAGCAGTTCTTC
TRBV30,-,TRBJ2-6,-,CAWSGGTGANVLTF,TGTGCCTGGAGTGGAGGAACCGGGGCCAACGTCCTGACTTTC
TRBV3-1/TRBV3-2,-,TRBJ2-7,once,CASSQPYAQGDEQYF,TGTGCCAGCAGCCAACCGTACGCCCAGGGTGACGAGCAGTACTTC
TRBV6-5,TRBD1,TRBJ2-7,-,CASSWTGSSYEQYF,TGTGCCAGCAGTTGGACAGGTTCCTCCTACGAGCAGTACTTC
TRBV6-5,-,TRBJ2-5,-,CASRGGGGETQYF,TGTGCCAGCAGAGGGGGAGGGGGGGAGACCCAGTACTTC
TRBV4-1,TRBD1,TRBJ2-7,-,CASSQVPRDRVASEQYF,TGCGCCAGCAGCCAAGTGCCCCGGGACAGGGTAGCGAGCGAGCAGTACTTC
TRBV5-4,-,TRBJ2-7,-,CASSSGQGVGEQYF,TGTGCCAGCAGCTCGGGACAAGGAGTTGGCGAGCAGTACTTC
TRBV5-6,-,TRBJ1-2,-,CASSLSTGTGPFANYGYTF,TGTGCCAGCAGCTTGAGTACCGGGACTGGACCCTTTGCTAACTATGGCTACACCTTC
TRBV3-1/TRBV3-2,-,TRBJ2-7,-,CASSRSGRSYEQYF,TGTGCCAGCAGCCGGAGTGGGAGGTCCTACGAGCAGTACTTC
TRBV10-1,-,TRBJ1-3,-,CASSESVSSSGNTIYF,TGCGCCAGCAGTGAGTCCGTGTCGTCGTCCGGAAACACCATATATTTT
TRBV5-1,-,TRBJ2-2,-,CASSLRTGGLDTGELFF,TGCGCCAGCAGCCTCCGGACGGGGGGCCTTGACACCGGGGAGCTGTTTTTT
TRBV6-5,TRBD1,TRBJ1-5,-,CASSSQGGNQPQHF,TGTGCCAGCAGTTCGCAGGGGGGCAATCAGCCCCAGCATTTT
TRBV6-5,-,TRBJ2-7,-,CASKVLVGLDEQYF,TGTGCCAGCAAGGTCCTGGTAGGCCTAGACGAGCAGTACTTC
TRBV5-1,-,TRBJ1-2,-,CASSPQDGDYGYTF,TGCGCCAGCAGCCCCCAGGACGGGGACTATGGCTACACCTTC
TRBV12-3/TRBV12-4,-,TRBJ1-1,-,CASVHLNTEAFF,TGTGCCAGCGTACACCTGAACACTGAAGCTTTCTTT
TRBV2,-,TRBJ2-4,-,CASRYPEVQNIQYF,TGTGCCAGCAGGTACCCAGAGGTCCAAAACATTCAGTACTTC
TRBV5-1,TRBD1,TRBJ1-1,few,CASSLEQGAGAFF,TGCGCCAGCAGCTTGGAACAGGGGGCTGGGGCTTTCTTT
TRBV4-1,-,TRBJ2-7,-,CASSQGAVSSYEQYF,TGCGCCAGCAGCCAAGGGGCAGTAAGTTCGTACGAGCAGTACTTC
TRBV24-1,TRBD2,TRBJ2-2,-,CATSDLFSGGAGELFF,TGTGCCACCAGTGATTTGTTTAGCGGGGGGGCCGGGGAGCTGTTTTTT
TRBV29-1,-,TRBJ2-1,-,CSVTTGYSSNEQFF,TGCAGCGTTACAACAGGGTACTCCTCCAATGAGCAGTTCTTC
TRBV30,TRBD1,TRBJ1-2,-,CAWSRDRPRGYTF,TGTGCCTGGAGCCGGGACAGGCCGCGAGGCTACACCTTC
TRBV2,TRBD1,TRBJ1-1,once,CASRPQGGKRTEAFF,TGTGCCAGCAGGCCCCAGGGGGGTAAACGGACTGAAGCTTTCTTT
TRBV5-4,TRBD1,TRBJ1-2,-,CASSLPGQGGYGYTF,TGTGCCAGCAGCCTACCGGGACAGGGCGGCTATGGCTACACCTTC
TRBV2,-,TRBJ2-5,-,CASSDRGETQYF,TGTGCCAGCAGTGACAGGGGAGAGACCCAGTACTTC
TRBV28,TRBD1,TRBJ1-4,-,CASSFFGQDGKKLFF,TGTGCCAGCAGTTTTTTCGGACAGGATGGGAAAAAACTGTTTTTT
TRBV5-6,-,TRBJ2-5,-,CASSLGAQETQYF,TGTGCCAGCAGCTTGGGGGCCCAAGAGACCCAGTACTTC
TRBV28,-,TRBJ2-7,-,CASSLISYSYEQYF,TGTGCCAGCAGTTTAATCAGTTACTCCTACGAGCAGTACTTC
TRBV5-4,TRBD2,TRBJ2-3,-,CASSLKASGGTADTQYF,TGTGCCAGCAGCTTGAAGGCTAGCGGGGGGACGGCAGATACGCAGTATTTT
TRBV11-3,TRBD1,TRBJ1-5,-,CASSPGRRGVRQPQHF,TGTGCCAGCAGTCCCGGTCGCAGGGGGGTAAGGCAGCCCCAGCATTTT